The rows below give T cell receptor beta chains drawn from one sample of a study of blood T cell repertoires in COVID-19. Repertoires were generated with immunoSEQ multiplex PCR, while TCRdb's copy carries only in-frame clones and drops some. Here the sample spans about 44,000 clones, around 84% being singletons. Specimen: peripheral blood. The source is a human donor in a cohort sampled during active COVID-19. Each CDR3 is given with its conserved first and last residue. The D gene is left open where the match is weak. Some rows mark clone size as missing; the rest say once, few, many or name a class of expanded clone.

cdr3_aa cdr3_nt clone_size j_call d_call v_call
CASNDYYNEQFF TGTGCCAGTAATGACTACTACAATGAGCAGTTCTTC once TRBJ2-1 NA TRBV19
CASSYAGLNTEAFF TGTGCCAGCAGTTACGCGGGGCTGAACACTGAAGCTTTCTTT NA TRBJ1-1 NA TRBV6-5
CASSVADSYIGGRAFF TGTGCCAGCAGCGTAGCAGACTCCTATATCGGGGGGCGGGCTTTCTTT NA TRBJ1-1 NA TRBV9
CASSPQTSGGPVNEQFF TGTGCCAGCAGCCCACAGACTAGCGGGGGGCCCGTCAATGAGCAGTTCTTC NA TRBJ2-1 TRBD2 TRBV9
CASSPGRMPQHF TGTGCCAGCAGCCCGGGTCGGATGCCCCAGCATTTT NA TRBJ1-5 NA TRBV6-5
CASSFSRVWQGAEGYTF TGTGCCAGCAGCTTCTCAAGGGTTTGGCAGGGGGCAGAAGGCTACACCTTC NA TRBJ1-2 TRBD1 TRBV5-6
CASTPEGISGELFF TGTGCCAGCACCCCGGAGGGGATCTCCGGGGAGCTGTTTTTT few TRBJ2-2 NA TRBV5-6
CAINTGTGGTEAFF TGTGCCATTAACACCGGGACAGGGGGCACTGAAGCTTTCTTT NA TRBJ1-1 TRBD1 TRBV19
CASSLRGADTDTQYF TGTGCCAGCAGCTTACGCGGGGCGGACACAGATACGCAGTATTTT NA TRBJ2-3 NA TRBV7-9
CASSAGTGNTGELFF TGTGCCAGCAGCGCAGGGACAGGGAACACCGGGGAGCTGTTTTTT NA TRBJ2-2 TRBD1 TRBV5-5
CASSLEGGRGLFF TGTGCCAGCAGCTTAGAGGGCGGGAGAGGTCTGTTTTTT NA TRBJ1-4 NA TRBV7-9
CASSLSIGDIAYEQYF TGCGCCAGCAGCCTCTCTATCGGGGACATAGCCTACGAGCAGTACTTC NA TRBJ2-7 NA TRBV4-1
CASSDPNNDRGRGYTF TGTGCCAGCAGTGACCCCAACAACGACAGGGGTCGTGGCTACACCTTC NA TRBJ1-2 TRBD1 TRBV25-1
CASSRLVSGTGTDTQYF TGTGCCAGCAGCCGCCTGGTGAGCGGAACTGGCACAGATACGCAGTATTTT NA TRBJ2-3 NA TRBV7-2
CASSLGGRAGNTIYF TGTGCCAGCAGCTTAGGGGGGAGGGCTGGAAACACCATATATTTT once TRBJ1-3 NA TRBV7-8
CASTQTRGNGYTF TGTGCCAGCACCCAGACTCGCGGGAATGGCTACACCTTC once TRBJ1-2 NA TRBV12-3/TRBV12-4
CASSLGAPGQTGGYTF TGTGCCAGCAGCTTAGGAGCACCCGGACAGACAGGGGGCTACACCTTC NA TRBJ1-2 TRBD1 TRBV7-9
CASREPPSDTQYF TGTGCCAGCAGAGAGCCCCCTTCCGATACGCAGTATTTT NA TRBJ2-3 NA TRBV27
CASSSADSYDEQFF TGTGCCAGTAGCTCAGCAGACTCCTACGATGAGCAGTTCTTC NA TRBJ2-1 NA TRBV19
CASSLGPAGGRFETQYF TGTGCCAGCAGCTTAGGCCCAGCGGGGGGGCGGTTCGAGACCCAGTACTTC NA TRBJ2-5 TRBD2 TRBV13
CASSLDKYEQYF TGCGCCAGCAGCTTGGACAAGTACGAGCAGTACTTC NA TRBJ2-7 NA TRBV5-1
CASSLATGGIGELFF TGTGCCAGCAGTTTGGCGACAGGGGGCATCGGGGAGCTGTTTTTT NA TRBJ2-2 TRBD1 TRBV28